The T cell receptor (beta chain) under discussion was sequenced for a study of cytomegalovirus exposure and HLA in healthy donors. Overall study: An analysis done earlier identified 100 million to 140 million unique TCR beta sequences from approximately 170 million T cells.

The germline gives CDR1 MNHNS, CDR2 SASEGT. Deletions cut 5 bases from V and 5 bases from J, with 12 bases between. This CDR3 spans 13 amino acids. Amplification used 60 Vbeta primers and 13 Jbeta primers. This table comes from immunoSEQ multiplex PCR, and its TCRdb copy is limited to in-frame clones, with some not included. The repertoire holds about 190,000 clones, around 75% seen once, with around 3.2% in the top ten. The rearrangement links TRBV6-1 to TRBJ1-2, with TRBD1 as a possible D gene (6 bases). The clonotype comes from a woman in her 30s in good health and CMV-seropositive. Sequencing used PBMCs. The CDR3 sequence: CASSFWQGYGYTF. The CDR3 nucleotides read TGTGCCAGCAGTTTCTGGCAGGGGTATGGCTACACCTTC.